This T cell receptor (beta chain) was recorded in a study of STAT5B mutations in CD4+ large granular lymphocyte leukemia. This clone was counted once. What it binds is not known. The survey-level immunoSEQ assay was used. Authors' data handling: Lowest detectable productive clonotype frequency was 2.59 x 10-5. Sequenced by immunoSEQ multiplex PCR; TCRdb stores in-frame clones only, minus some. V, J and clone size are those of that table, while D and trimming were read from the DNA. Here the sample spans about 34,000 clones, 65% to 80% being singletons. The study, taken as a whole, reports: No patients shared main leukemic clonotypes, though about 26% appeared at low frequency elsewhere.

The CDR3 loop spans 15 amino acids. V shed 2 bases, J shed 2 bases, and the junction held 3 bases outside the gene matches. Germline values: CDR1 MRHNA, CDR2 SNTAGT. The sequencing input was CD4+ T cells from blood buffy coats. The chain recombines TRBV6-4 with TRBJ2-3, with 8 bases that match TRBD2. This TCR was sampled from a human donor in good health. The CDR3 nucleotides are TGTGCCAGCAGTGACGGCGGGAGGCACACAGATACGCAGTATTTT. Protein: CASSDGGRHTDTQYF.